These 26 T cell receptor beta chains were all obtained from the same sample, sequenced in a study of a mutant IDH1 vaccine in newly diagnosed glioma. Time point given: baseline, week 1 (first vaccination visit). Treatment of the sample: pre-vaccination baseline after standard-of-care therapy. The method was immunoSEQ multiplex PCR; TCRdb's version includes in-frame clones alone and lacks a portion of them. The sample records about 38,000 clones, 60% to 80% being singletons. Sequencing was performed on PBMCs, taken from a glioma patient treated with radiotherapy, temozolomide or both. The receptors come from a man aged 40-55 years with glioma. Some clones in this sample may be carry-over from other donors' samples.

The chain recombines TRBV7-9 with TRBJ2-7; D is uncertain. The germline CDR1 and CDR2 sequences are SEHNR and FQNEAQ (reference sequence). The V end was cut by 5 bases, the J end by 0 bases, with 23 bases between. The CDR3 has 18 amino acids. CDR3 amino acids: CASSRTPGQRISSYEQYF. The CDR3 DNA follows: TGTGCCAGCAGCCGCACCCCCGGGCAACGTATCAGCTCCTACGAGCAGTACTTC.

V usage is TRBV19 and J usage is TRBJ1-3; D not certain. The CDR3 extends over 14 amino acids. Germline assignment: CDR1 LNHDA and CDR2 SQIVND (reference sequence). Trimming shortened V by 3 bases and J by 0 bases, and 6 bases separated the two germline ends. This CDR3 reads CASSIGSSGNTIYF. CDR3 bases: TGTGCCAGTAGTATTGGGAGCTCTGGAAACACCATATATTTT.

This chain uses TRBV11-2 with TRBJ2-7; 10 bases are a match to TRBD1. This CDR3 has 16 amino acids. V was clipped by 6 bases and J by 3 bases; unmatched bases: 11. The germline V gene has CDR1 SGHAT and CDR2 FQNNGV. The CDR3 DNA is TGTGCCAGCAGACCTCTTAGGGACAGGGGCAGCTACGAGCAGTACTTC. Its protein is CASRPLRDRGSYEQYF. The variable domain in full, completed from reference TRBV11-2 and TRBJ2-7, reads EAGVAQSPRYKIIEKRQSVAFWCNPISGHATLYWYQQILGQGPKLLIQFQNNGVVDDSQLPKDRFSAERLKGVDSTLKIQPAKLEDSAVYLCASRPLRDRGSYEQYFGPGTRLTVT.

The V call is TRBV19, the J call TRBJ2-3; D might be TRBD2 (6 bases). The CDR3 has 15 residues. V was trimmed by 10 bases and J by 1 base, leaving 18 bases between them. The germline V gene encodes CDR1 LNHDA and CDR2 SQIVND (reference sequence). CDR3 amino acids: CATFPSGRGTDTQYF. The CDR3 bases are TGTGCCACTTTCCCAAGCGGGCGGGGCACAGATACGCAGTATTTT.

This clone was detected a few times. The chain combines TRBV5-5 with TRBJ2-5, with 7 bases lining up with TRBD2. Germline CDR1 SGHKS, CDR2 YYEKEE (reference sequence). This CDR3 is built from 12 residues. The trim removed 2 bases at V and 5 bases at J, leaving 0 bases unmatched. The CDR3, as DNA: TGTGCCAGCAGCTTTAGCGGGGAGACCCAGTACTTC. Protein: CASSFSGETQYF.

J is TRBJ1-4 and V is TRBV5-6; perhaps TRBD1 as D (5 bases). The germline V gene encodes CDR1 SGHDT and CDR2 YYEEEE. The CDR3 extends over 15 amino acids. V was cut by 0 bases and J by 5 bases, with 11 bases left in between. The DNA for the CDR3 is TGTGCCAGCAGCTTGGTCGGGAAGGGGAATGAAAAACTGTTTTTT. Its protein is CASSLVGKGNEKLFF.

The gene calls are TRBV5-5 and TRBJ1-5, with D perhaps TRBD1 (5 bases). Trimming removed 4 bases from V and 0 bases from J, with 20 bases in between. Germline V gene data show CDR1 as SGHKS and CDR2 as YYEKEE (reference sequence). This CDR3 is 18 amino acids long. The CDR3 sequence: CASSGGRWGSDSNQPQHF. Written as DNA, the CDR3 is TGTGCCAGCAGCGGGGGACGGTGGGGCTCAGATAGCAATCAGCCCCAGCATTTT.

This chain links TRBV19 with TRBJ2-7, with no clear D. The CDR3 covers 13 residues. Trimming removed 2 bases from V and 5 bases from J, with 10 bases in between. In germline, CDR1 is LNHDA, CDR2 SQIVND (reference sequence). The CDR3: CASSIRLWNEQYF. DNA for the CDR3: TGTGCCAGTAGTATAAGGCTCTGGAACGAGCAGTACTTC.

There are a few counts of this clone. The chain joins TRBV5-1 to TRBJ2-3; no reliable D call. This CDR3 contains 15 residues. Germline V CDR1 and CDR2: SGHRS, YFSETQ. Deletions cut 6 bases from V and 0 bases from J, with 14 bases between. The CDR3 DNA is TGCGCCAGCAACCGAGGTGGGGTTAGCACAGATACGCAGTATTTT. This codes for CASNRGGVSTDTQYF.

This clone was found a few times. The gene calls are TRBV29-1 and TRBJ1-1, with 8 nucleotides matching TRBD1. The CDR3 length is 13 residues. Germline trimming cut 3 bases from V and 9 bases from J; bases unmatched to any gene: 9. Germline V CDR1 and CDR2: SQVTM, ANQGSEA. CDR3 region: CSVEVQGVGKAFF. CDR3 nucleotide sequence: TGCAGCGTTGAGGTACAGGGGGTCGGAAAAGCTTTCTTT.

The genes are TRBV7-8 and TRBJ2-7; TRBD1 aligns across 11 bases. This CDR3 is 17 amino acids long. Germline CDR1 SGHVS, CDR2 FQNEAQ. The junction had 12 bases not matched to a gene; V was cut back by 5 bases and J by 3 bases. As DNA, the CDR3 is TGTGCCAGCAGCCATACCGGGGACAGGGGGGGCCTCTACGAGCAGTACTTC. Its protein product is CASSHTGDRGGLYEQYF.

V usage is TRBV5-1 and J usage is TRBJ1-1; 7 bases align to TRBD1. The length of the CDR3 is 16 residues. Germline lookup yields CDR1 SGHRS and CDR2 YFSETQ. J was trimmed by 7 bases and V by 0 bases; bases with no gene match: 12. The CDR3 protein is CASSLAAGGVGGEAFF. Here the CDR3 DNA reads TGCGCCAGCAGCTTGGCGGCAGGGGGGGTAGGAGGTGAAGCTTTCTTT.

The chain combines TRBV6-5 with TRBJ1-2; a weak D match, TRBD1 (5 bases). Germline CDR1 is MNHEY and CDR2 is SVGAGI. The CDR3 covers 15 residues. V shed 0 bases and J shed 3 bases, with 11 bases lying between them. The CDR3 protein is CASSYSGEYDYGYTF. CDR3 nucleotides: TGTGCCAGCAGTTACTCAGGGGAGTACGACTATGGCTACACCTTC.

The rearrangement uses TRBV18 and TRBJ2-7, with D hard to call. V lost 1 base and J lost 2, with 9 bases in between. The germline gives CDR1 KGHSH, CDR2 LQKENI. The CDR3 covers 14 residues. As DNA, the CDR3 is TGTGCCAGCTCACCACTCTCCTCCACCTACGAGCAGTACTTC. It translates to CASSPLSSTYEQYF. Full variable domain (missing parts from reference TRBV18 and TRBJ2-7): NAGVMQNPRHLVRRRGQEARLRCSPMKGHSHVYWYRQLPEEGLKFMVYLQKENIIDESGMPKERFSAEFPKEGPSILRIQQVVRGDSAAYFCASSPLSSTYEQYFGPGTRLTVT.

This clone appeared a single time. The chain links TRBV6-5 to TRBJ2-7, with D tentatively TRBD1 or TRBD2 (6 bases each). From germline, CDR1 is MNHEY and CDR2 SVGAGI. The CDR3 length is 15 residues. V was clipped by 4 bases and J by 0 bases, with 13 bases between them. CDR3 sequence: CASSFSWGASYEQYF. In DNA, the CDR3 is TGTGCCAGCAGTTTCTCCTGGGGGGCCTCCTACGAGCAGTACTTC.

The chain carries TRBV5-1 and TRBJ1-6, with D perhaps TRBD1 (5 bases). Germline V gives CDR1 SGHRS, CDR2 YFSETQ. The CDR3 covers 15 residues. The ends were cut back, 0 bases at V and 7 bases at J, with 11 bases in the middle. This chain's CDR3 is CASSLVAGINSPLHF. As DNA, the CDR3 is TGCGCCAGCAGCTTGGTGGCAGGGATAAATTCACCCCTCCACTTT.

V gene TRBV29-1 combines with J gene TRBJ1-3; D possibly corresponds to TRBD1 (5 bases). The germline gives CDR1 SQVTM, CDR2 ANQGSEA. Trimming removed 1 base from V and 2 bases from J, with 6 bases in between. The CDR3 spans 13 residues. The CDR3: CSVEVGAGNTIYF. Here the CDR3 DNA reads TGCAGCGTTGAAGTAGGGGCTGGAAACACCATATATTTT.

V and J are TRBV18 and TRBJ2-1; D tentatively reads TRBD1 or TRBD2 (6 bases each). Trimming left V 3 bases short and J 9 bases short, with 21 bases between. The length of the CDR3 is 16 residues. CDR1 and CDR2 from the germline V gene are KGHSH and LQKENI. The CDR3 loop is CASSPGTAQGGREQFF. The CDR3 region has the DNA TGTGCCAGCTCACCCGGGACTGCCCAAGGGGGACGTGAGCAGTTCTTC.

This clone has a single count. This chain joins TRBV7-8 and TRBJ1-3; D may be TRBD1 (6 bases). Germline CDR1 SGHVS, CDR2 FQNEAQ. The CDR3 is 15 amino acids. V was cut by 2 bases and J by 2 bases, with 10 bases left in between. CDR3 amino acids: CASSLWSGAGNTIYF. The CDR3 DNA is TGTGCCAGCAGCTTATGGTCAGGGGCTGGAAACACCATATATTTT.

This clone was seen once. The chain recombines TRBV6-5 with TRBJ1-3, with a weak D call TRBD1 (5 bases). This CDR3 has 13 residues. CDR1 is MNHEY and CDR2 is SVGAGI in the germline V gene. Trimming took 8 bases from V and 1 from J, leaving 9 bases between them. This CDR3 is CASGGTSGNTIYF. The CDR3 DNA reads TGTGCCAGCGGAGGGACTTCTGGAAACACCATATATTTT.

The CDR3 sequence: CASSSRRTGGNTEAFF. CDR3 nucleotides: TGCGCCAGCAGTTCCCGTAGGACAGGTGGGAACACTGAAGCTTTCTTT. J is TRBJ1-1 and V is TRBV5-1; TRBD1 matches 7 bases. From germline, CDR1 is SGHRS and CDR2 YFSETQ. This CDR3 is 16 amino acids long. V shed 5 bases and J 1 base; nucleotides not matched to a gene: 11.

The J gene is TRBJ1-1, the V gene TRBV6-1; 8 nucleotides line up with TRBD1. In germline, CDR1 is MNHNS, CDR2 SASEGT. V was clipped by 10 bases and J by 6 bases; unmatched bases: 10. The CDR3 sequence is 13 residues long. For the CDR3, the DNA is TGTGCCACCCTCGACAGGGGAGGGGCTGAAGCTTTCTTT. Translation: CATLDRGGAEAFF.

This clone was counted only a few times. The V call is TRBV5-1, the J call TRBJ2-5, with D unclear. Germline CDR1 SGHRS, CDR2 YFSETQ. V was trimmed by 0 bases and J by 2 bases, leaving 5 bases between them. The CDR3 consists of 13 residues. CDR3 in DNA: TGCGCCAGCAGCTTGGGGCAGCAAGAGACCCAGTACTTC. Protein: CASSLGQQETQYF.

This chain uses TRBV30 with TRBJ2-3; D ambiguous. Germline V gene lookup returns CDR1 GTSNPN and CDR2 SVGIG (reference sequence). Trimming stripped 4 bases from V and 2 bases from J, with 25 bases between. This CDR3 region has 18 residues. The CDR3 bases are TGTGCCTGGACACGAACCCGGACCACGGGTTTATTCACAGATACGCAGTATTTT. Translated, it gives CAWTRTRTTGLFTDTQYF.

The chain recombines TRBV2 with TRBJ2-7; weak D call: TRBD2 (7 bases). The V gene lost 8 bases and the J gene lost 1 base, with 12 bases spanning the gap. Germline CDR1 SNHLY, CDR2 FYNNEI. The length of the CDR3 is 13 residues. The CDR3 is CASRRGGSYEQYF. CDR3 DNA: TGTGCCAGCCGGAGGGGGGGTTCCTACGAGCAGTACTTC.

This chain joins TRBV5-1 and TRBJ2-5; D ambiguous. Germline values: CDR1 SGHRS, CDR2 YFSETQ. The V gene lost 4 bases and the J gene lost 5 bases, with 12 bases spanning the gap. The CDR3 covers 13 residues. CDR3 sequence reads: CASSPERRETQYF. The CDR3 coding sequence is TGCGCCAGCAGCCCTGAACGCCGGGAGACCCAGTACTTC.